The source of this TCR beta chain is a study of blood T cell repertoires in COVID-19. The overall study: Researchers got acute and convalescent COVID-19 samples from the United States, Italy and Spain.

Here immunoSEQ multiplex PCR was the method, and the copy in TCRdb shows in-frame clones only, minus some. The sample has more than 300,000 clones; roughly 92% are singletons. Cohort placement rested on clinical history that participants reported themselves. In the 2 weeks before study entry, exposed participants met a COVID-19 case, which was PCR-confirmed or clinician-diagnosed. The CDR3 consists of 13 residues. The germline CDR1 and CDR2 sequences are SGHNT and YENEEA. V lost 5 bases and J 3 bases, leaving 10 bases between the germline ends. The chain combines TRBV11-3 with TRBJ1-2; no definite D call. Sequencing was carried out using PBMCs or T cells enriched from blood (not recorded which). The receptor was derived from a woman between 40 and 50 years old who had been exposed to COVID-19. The chain's CDR3 is CASSRPGDYGYTF. As DNA, the CDR3 is TGTGCCAGCAGCCGTCCGGGAGACTATGGCTACACCTTC.